This T cell receptor beta chain was obtained from a study of early T cells in non-severe SARS-CoV-2 infection. This clonotype was detected many times. The germline V gene has CDR1 LGHNA and CDR2 YSLEER. Trimming pared 0 bases from V and 10 bases from J, leaving 16 bases between. CDR3 length: 15 amino acids. Separate cDNA molecules each had unique molecular identifiers attached to them. TCRdb recomputed calls from the 5' RACE reads with MiXCR, one row per CDR3 protein. The sample consists of tens of thousands of distinct CDR3 sequences, 3.9% of them appearing once. The chain carries TRBV4-3 and TRBJ2-1; maybe TRBD2 (5 bases). The specimen was whole blood. The receptor was isolated from an adult who was a healthcare worker with PCR-confirmed SARS-CoV-2 infection or an uninfected control (not recorded which). The CDR3 DNA reads as TGCGCCAGCAGCCAAGATCGAGGACCCGGGGTAGAGCAGTTCTTC. Protein: CASSQDRGPGVEQFF.